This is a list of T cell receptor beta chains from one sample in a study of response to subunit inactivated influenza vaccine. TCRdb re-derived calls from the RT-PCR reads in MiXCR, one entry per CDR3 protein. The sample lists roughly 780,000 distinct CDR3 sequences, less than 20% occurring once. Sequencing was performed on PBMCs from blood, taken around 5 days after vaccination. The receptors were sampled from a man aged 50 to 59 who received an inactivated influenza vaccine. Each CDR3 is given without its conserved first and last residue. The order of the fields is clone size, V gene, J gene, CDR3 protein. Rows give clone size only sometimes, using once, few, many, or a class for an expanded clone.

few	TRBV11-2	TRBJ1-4	ASSLDSLGARSEKLF
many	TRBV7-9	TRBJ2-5	ASSLSRGQKETQY
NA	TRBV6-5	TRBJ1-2	ASSYGSPGGYGYT
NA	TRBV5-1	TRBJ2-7	ASSSGDYSLEQY
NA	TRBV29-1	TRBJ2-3	SVEGRGLNTQY
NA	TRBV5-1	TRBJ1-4	ASSFNRPKGEKLF
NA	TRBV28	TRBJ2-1	ASSIPLREGNNEQF
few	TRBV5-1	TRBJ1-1	ASSPQPRGNTEAF
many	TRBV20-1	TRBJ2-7	SATWGYEQY
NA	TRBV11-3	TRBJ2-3	ASSRRGGDTQY
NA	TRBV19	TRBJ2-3	ASSQTGRHTDTQY
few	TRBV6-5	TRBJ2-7	ASSYRRLGSYEQY
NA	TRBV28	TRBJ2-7	ASSTPGTYEQY
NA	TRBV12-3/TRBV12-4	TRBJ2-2	ASTLTYTGELF
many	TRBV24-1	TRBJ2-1	ATSDLRTPVEEQF
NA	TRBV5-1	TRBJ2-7	ASSVREGPREQY
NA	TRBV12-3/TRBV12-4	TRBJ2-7	ASSLIEFPPAEQY
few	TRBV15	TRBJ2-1	ATSRERGLALNEQF
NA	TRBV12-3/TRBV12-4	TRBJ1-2	ASSSVTGAGYT
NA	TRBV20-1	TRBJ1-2	SARDPGSLSGDYGYT
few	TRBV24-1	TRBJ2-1	ATGRGGNYNEQF
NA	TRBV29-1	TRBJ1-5	SVAGGDNQPQH
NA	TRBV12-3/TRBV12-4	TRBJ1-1	ASRWTLNTEAF
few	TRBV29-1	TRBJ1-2	SVEDPRAGGYT